This T cell receptor (beta chain) stems from a study of blood T cell repertoires in COVID-19. Study context: T cells, B-cell-depleted T cells, or PBMCs supplied cDNA or gDNA.

Produced via immunoSEQ multiplex PCR; TCRdb's table is partial and in-frame only. Here the sample spans 450,000 to 500,000 clones, 80% to 90% being singletons. Germline V gene data show CDR1 as SGHRS and CDR2 as YFSETQ. The CDR3 spans 12 residues. Trimming shortened V by 4 bases and J by 5 bases, and 6 bases separated the two germline ends. V and J are TRBV5-1 and TRBJ2-2; no clear D gene. The receptor was isolated from a human donor in a cohort sampled during active COVID-19. The sequencing sample was made of peripheral blood. In DNA, the CDR3 is TGCGCCAGCAGCCCTGTGACCGGGGAGCTGTTTTTT. Translated, it gives CASSPVTGELFF.